A single sample gave rise to the 14 T cell receptor beta chains below, sequenced in a study of blood T cell repertoires in COVID-19. TCRdb's table, derived via immunoSEQ multiplex PCR, lists solely in-frame clones and lacks some. The profile covers around 310,000 clones, with 85% to 90% appearing a single time and about 9.4% taken by the ten largest. What was sequenced was PBMCs or T cells enriched from blood (not recorded which). These receptors came from a woman aged 25 to 39 who had recovered from COVID-19.

The chain uses TRBV27 and TRBJ1-1; tentative D call: TRBD1 (5 bases). Per the germline V gene, CDR1 is MNHEY and CDR2 is SMNVEV (reference sequence). The CDR3 has 15 residues. Trimming stripped 5 bases from V and 1 base from J, with 14 bases between. In DNA form, the CDR3 reads TGTGCCAGCAGTCCGACATACCAGGGGAACACTGAAGCTTTCTTT. This sequence encodes CASSPTYQGNTEAFF.

The sample holds one count of this clone. This chain connects TRBV12-3 or TRBV12-4 to TRBJ1-2; no definite D call. This CDR3 comprises 12 residues. V was trimmed by 3 bases and J by 8 bases, leaving 10 bases between them. DNA of the CDR3: TGTGCCAGCAGTTTCTCAGAGGAGGGCTACACCTTC. The encoded protein is CASSFSEEGYTF.

V and J are TRBV12-5 and TRBJ2-1; TRBD1 matches 7 bases. Per the germline V gene, CDR1 is LGHNT and CDR2 is FRNRAP. The CDR3 runs to 15 residues. The CDR3 reads CAPSGKGQIPNEQFF. CDR3 bases: TGTGCCCCGAGCGGTAAGGGACAGATTCCTAATGAGCAGTTCTTC. The whole variable domain, remainder taken from reference TRBV12-5 and TRBJ2-1, is DARVTQTPRHKVTEMGQEVTMRCQPILGHNTVFWYRQTMMQGLELLAYFRNRAPLDDSGMPKDRFSAEMPDATLATLKIQPSEPRDSAVYFCAPSGKGQIPNEQFFGPGTRLTVL.

The V gene is TRBV11-1, the J gene TRBJ2-1; unclear D gene. Trimming left V 5 bases short and J 4 bases short, with 6 bases between. CDR3 length: 12 amino acids. The germline CDR1 and CDR2 sequences are SGHAT and FQDESV (reference sequence). The CDR3 DNA reads TGTGCCAGCAGCCCCGGGTACAATGAGCAGTTCTTC. This gives the protein CASSPGYNEQFF.

This sequence joins TRBV6-2 or TRBV6-3 and TRBJ1-1; 9 nucleotides match TRBD1. There are 13 residues in the CDR3. Unmatched junction bases numbered 10, after V lost 6 bases and J lost 11 bases. The germline CDR1 and CDR2 sequences are MNHEY and SVGEGT. The CDR3 DNA reads as TGTGCCAGCAGCTCCGGGACAGGGCGGGTCGCTTTCTTT. Protein sequence: CASSSGTGRVAFF.

V is TRBV2 and J is TRBJ1-1; D possibly corresponds to TRBD1 (5 bases). Trimming took off 4 bases at V and 2 bases at J, with 14 bases between the two ends. Per germline, CDR1 SNHLY and CDR2 FYNNEI. This CDR3 spans 15 amino acids. CDR3: CASSVDRRVNTEAFF. Here the CDR3 DNA reads TGTGCCAGCAGTGTAGACCGCAGGGTAAACACTGAAGCTTTCTTT. Variable domain in full (rest from reference TRBV2 and TRBJ1-1): EPEVTQTPSHQVTQMGQEVILRCVPISNHLYFYWYRQILGQKVEFLVSFYNNEISEKSEIFDDQFSVERPDGSNFTLKIRSTKLEDSAMYFCASSVDRRVNTEAFFGQGTRLTVV.

In this sample, this clone turned up a few times. The V gene is TRBV11-2, the J gene TRBJ2-7; 9 bases are shared with TRBD1. The CDR3 sequence is 16 residues long. V shed 0 bases and J 5 bases; nucleotides not matched to a gene: 8. Germline values: CDR1 SGHAT, CDR2 FQNNGV. The CDR3 protein is CASSLDFGTGSHEQYF. The CDR3 nucleotides read TGTGCCAGCAGCTTAGATTTCGGGACAGGGTCCCACGAGCAGTACTTC.

The chain is built from TRBV6-5 and TRBJ2-3, with TRBD2 matching over 10 bases. This CDR3 contains 15 residues. From germline, CDR1 is MNHEY and CDR2 SVGAGI. With 5 bases clipped from V and 4 bases from J, the junction kept 6 bases outside the gene matches. The CDR3 spells CASSRSGGRADTQYF. In nucleotides, the CDR3 is TGTGCCAGCAGTCGTAGCGGGGGGAGGGCAGATACGCAGTATTTT.

This chain connects TRBV7-9 to TRBJ1-1; D is possibly TRBD1 (5 bases). Germline V CDR1 and CDR2: SEHNR, FQNEAQ (reference sequence). Trimming cost V 3 bases and J 1 base, with 9 bases left between them. The CDR3 is 14 residues long. The CDR3 reads CASSFRQTNTEAFF. In nucleotides, the CDR3 is TGTGCCAGCAGCTTCCGACAGACGAACACTGAAGCTTTCTTT.

The chain employs TRBV4-1 and TRBJ1-3, with D perhaps matching TRBD1 (5 bases). Deletions cut 1 base from V and 0 bases from J, with 22 bases between. The CDR3 runs to 20 residues. The V gene's germline CDR1 is MGHRA and CDR2 YSYEKL. CDR3 protein: CASSQVVATGGSFSGNTIYF. CDR3 DNA sequence: TGCGCCAGCAGCCAAGTGGTGGCCACGGGGGGATCCTTCTCTGGAAACACCATATATTTT.

The chain has TRBV19 and TRBJ1-5, with 9 bases lining up with TRBD1. CDR1 is LNHDA and CDR2 is SQIVND in the germline V gene (reference sequence). The V segment lost 9 bases and the J segment 5 bases; nucleotides outside the gene matches: 11. CDR3 size: 15 residues. CDR3 loop: CASRPTGGSHQPQHF. CDR3 sequence (DNA): TGTGCCAGCCGCCCGACAGGGGGGAGCCATCAGCCCCAGCATTTT. Based on the CDR3 plus reference TRBV19 and TRBJ1-5, the full variable domain is DGGITQSPKYLFRKEGQNVTLSCEQNLNHDAMYWYRQDPGQGLRLIYYSQIVNDFQKGDIAEGYSVSREKKESFPLTVTSAQKNPTAFYLCASRPTGGSHQPQHFGDGTRLSIL.

V is TRBV5-5 and J is TRBJ1-2; a possible D gene is TRBD1 (5 bases). Germline V gene sequence: CDR1 SGHKS, CDR2 YYEKEE (reference sequence). The CDR3 spans 15 residues. V lost 2 bases and J lost 8, with 19 bases in between. CDR3 nucleotide sequence: TGTGCCAGCAGCTTTGATATAGGGGCCGTGGGAGGCTACACCTTC. Protein: CASSFDIGAVGGYTF.

Points on this clone: A read error may produce the germline difference seen at one junction end. Here the CDR3 DNA reads TGTGCCAGCAGTAAAGCGTCAGGGATCCTCTCTAACTATGGCTACACCTTC. Its translation: CASSKASGILSNYGYTF. The V call is TRBV6-1, the J call TRBJ1-2, with a tentative D call TRBD1 (5 bases). CDR3 length: 17 residues. The germline CDR1 and CDR2 sequences are MNHNS and SASEGT.

The V gene is TRBV10-3, the J gene TRBJ1-4, with a weak D call TRBD1 (6 bases). CDR1 is ENHRY and CDR2 is SYGVKD in the germline V gene. The CDR3 runs 14 residues. V dropped 3 bases and J dropped 7 bases, with 12 bases sitting between them. CDR3 residues: CAISDSRGGEKLFF. As DNA, the CDR3 is TGTGCCATCAGTGATTCTAGGGGGGGTGAAAAACTGTTTTTT.